The 5 T cell receptor beta chains given below trace back to one sample, sequenced in a study of read filtering for tumor transcriptome and immune sequencing. Molecular barcoded adaptors covering alpha/delta and beta/gamma chains were used on around 370 ng RNA. Using its own MiXCR run on the reads, TCRdb lists one record per CDR3 protein. Among 40,000 or so distinct CDR3 sequences listed, around 15% were seen once. Material for sequencing was a population of CD138-negative cells sorted from bone marrow. These TCRs come from a donor at least 40 years old with multiple myeloma.

This clonotype was counted many times. The V gene is TRBV6-2 or TRBV6-3, the J gene TRBJ1-1; D may be TRBD1 (5 bases). This CDR3 region has 13 residues. V was clipped by 6 bases and J by 6 bases, with 14 bases between them. From germline, CDR1 is MNHEY and CDR2 SVGEGT. The CDR3 sequence: CASRRDSSPEAFF. CDR3 coding DNA: TGTGCCAGCAGGAGGGACTCAAGCCCTGAAGCTTTCTTT.

This clonotype came up many times. The CDR3 DNA reads TGTGCCAGCAGCTCTACCGGGGATACCTACGAGCAGTACTTC. Translated: CASSSTGDTYEQYF. J is TRBJ2-7 and V is TRBV7-9; a possible D gene is TRBD2 (5 bases). V gave up 4 bases and J gave up 2 bases, with 12 bases separating them. This CDR3 spans 14 amino acids. Germline CDR1 SEHNR, CDR2 FQNEAQ (reference sequence).

This clonotype has at least ten counts. V and J are TRBV19 and TRBJ2-6; TRBD2 aligns across 7 bases. Trimming cost V 1 base and J 0 bases; bases outside gene matches: 3. CDR1 and CDR2 (germline): LNHDA, SQIVND (reference sequence). There are 17 residues in the CDR3. CDR3 bases: TGTGCCAGTAGTATAGCCGGGGGGAGCTCTGGGGCCAACGTCCTGACTTTC. It encodes CASSIAGGSSGANVLTF. The whole variable domain, filled in from reference TRBV19 and TRBJ2-6, reads DGGITQSPKYLFRKEGQNVTLSCEQNLNHDAMYWYRQDPGQGLRLIYYSQIVNDFQKGDIAEGYSVSREKKESFPLTVTSAQKNPTAFYLCASSIAGGSSGANVLTFGAGSRLTVL.

This clonotype appeared a few times. The chain carries TRBV6-2 or TRBV6-3 and TRBJ2-7; weak D call: TRBD2 (6 bases). Germline loops: CDR1 MNHEY, CDR2 SVGEGT. The V and J ends lost 3 bases and 0 bases respectively, with 15 bases between them. This CDR3 contains 16 residues. This CDR3 is CASSYEAGWTSYEQYF. DNA for the CDR3: TGTGCCAGCAGTTATGAGGCGGGATGGACCTCCTACGAGCAGTACTTC.

This clonotype was counted only a few times. The rearrangement links TRBV28 to TRBJ1-5, with D possibly matching TRBD1 (6 bases). The V gene lost 4 bases and the J gene lost 4 bases, with 17 bases spanning the gap. The germline CDR1 and CDR2 sequences are MDHEN and SYDVKM. The CDR3 sequence is 16 residues long. CDR3 DNA sequence: TGTGCCAGCAGTTCCTACAGGGTAGGATCAAATCAGCCCCAGCATTTT. Translated: CASSSYRVGSNQPQHF. Full variable domain (outside the CDR3, taken from reference TRBV28 and TRBJ1-5): DVKVTQSSRYLVKRTGEKVFLECVQDMDHENMFWYRQDPGLGLRLIYFSYDVKMKEKGDIPEGYSVSREKKERFSLILESASTNQTSMYLCASSSYRVGSNQPQHFGDGTRLSIL.